One TCR beta chain is described in this entry. The sample belongs to a study of shared clonotypes between healthy human individuals. The CDR3 covers 13 residues. Per the germline V gene, CDR1 is LNHDA and CDR2 is SQIVND (reference sequence). Trimming removed 6 bases at V and 9 bases at J, with 15 bases between. Positive CCR7 selection of CD45RO-negative cells yielded the naive CD8 cells, and terminally differentiated effector memory CD45RA+ cells were excluded. The table came from immunoSEQ multiplex PCR; TCRdb's copy has only in-frame clones and leaves some out. The table lists 660,000 or so clones, about 96% of them singletons.

The chain uses TRBV19 and TRBJ2-1; TRBD2 might be the D (6 bases). This receptor was obtained from a woman aged 30 to 39 in good health. The material sequenced was naive CD8+ T cells sorted from blood. The CDR3 region is CASRKGGEGEQFF. Written as DNA, the CDR3 is TGTGCCAGTAGGAAGGGAGGAGAAGGTGAGCAGTTCTTC.